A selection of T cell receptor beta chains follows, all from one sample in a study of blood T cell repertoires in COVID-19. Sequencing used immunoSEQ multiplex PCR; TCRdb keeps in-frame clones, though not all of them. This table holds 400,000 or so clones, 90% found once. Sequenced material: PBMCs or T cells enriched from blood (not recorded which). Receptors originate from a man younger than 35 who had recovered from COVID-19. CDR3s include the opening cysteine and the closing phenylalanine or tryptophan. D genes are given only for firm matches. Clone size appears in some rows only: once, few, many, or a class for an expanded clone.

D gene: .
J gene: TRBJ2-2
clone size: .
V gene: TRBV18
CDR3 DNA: TGTGCCAGCTCACTTCTCGGTGCCGACACCGGGGAGCTGTTTTTT
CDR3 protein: CASSLLGADTGELFF

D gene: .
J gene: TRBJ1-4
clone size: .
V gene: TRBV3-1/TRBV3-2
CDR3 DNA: TGTGCCAGCAGCCAAGATCTGGGGGGTGAAAAACTGTTTTTT
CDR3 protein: CASSQDLGGEKLFF

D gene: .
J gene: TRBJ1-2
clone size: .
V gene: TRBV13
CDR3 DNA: TGTGCCAGCAGCTTAGGCCCGGGGTCTGGCGGCTACACCTTC
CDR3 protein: CASSLGPGSGGYTF

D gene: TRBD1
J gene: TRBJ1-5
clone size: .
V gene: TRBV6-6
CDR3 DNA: TGTGCCACCAGGACAGGCGTCAATCAGCCCCAGCATTTT
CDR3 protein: CATRTGVNQPQHF

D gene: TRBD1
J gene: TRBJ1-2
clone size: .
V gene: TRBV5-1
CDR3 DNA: TGCGCCAGCAGCCCGTCCGGGACAGATTATGGCTACACCTTC
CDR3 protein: CASSPSGTDYGYTF

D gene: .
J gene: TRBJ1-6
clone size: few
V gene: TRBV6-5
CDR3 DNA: TGTGCCAGCAGTCCCACAGGGAGTTCACCCCTCCACTTT
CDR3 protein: CASSPTGSSPLHF

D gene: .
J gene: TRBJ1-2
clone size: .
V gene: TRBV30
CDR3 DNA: TGTGCCTGGAGAACCCAAGGGACGGGGGGCGGCTATGGCTACACCTTC
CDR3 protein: CAWRTQGTGGGYGYTF

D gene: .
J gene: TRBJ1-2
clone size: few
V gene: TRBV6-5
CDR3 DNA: TGTGCCAGCACGAGGGATGAGGAAGGTGGCTACACCTTC
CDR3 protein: CASTRDEEGGYTF

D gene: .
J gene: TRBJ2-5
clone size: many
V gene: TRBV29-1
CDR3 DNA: TGCAGCGTGAGGCGGGTGGAGGAGACCCAGTACTTC
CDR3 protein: CSVRRVEETQYF

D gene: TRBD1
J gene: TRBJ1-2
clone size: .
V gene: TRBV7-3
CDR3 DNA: TGTGCCAGCAGCCGCCGGGACAGGACTGGCTACACCTTC
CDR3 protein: CASSRRDRTGYTF

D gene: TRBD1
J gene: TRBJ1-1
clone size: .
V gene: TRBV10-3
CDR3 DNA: TGTGCCATCAGTGAGGCCGGGACAGGCAGCGGCGAAGCTTTCTTT
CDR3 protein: CAISEAGTGSGEAFF

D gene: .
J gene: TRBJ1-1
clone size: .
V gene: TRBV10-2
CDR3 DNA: TGCGCCAGCAGTGAGGCTTTGAGGGCAGCAACTAACCTGAACACTGAAGCTTTCTTT
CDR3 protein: CASSEALRAATNLNTEAFF

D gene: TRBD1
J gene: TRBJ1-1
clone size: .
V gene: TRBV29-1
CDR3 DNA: TGCAGCGTGACCGGACAGGCGGTAGGAGCTTTCTTT
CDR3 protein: CSVTGQAVGAFF

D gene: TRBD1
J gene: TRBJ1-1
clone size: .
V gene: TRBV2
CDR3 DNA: TGTGCCAGCATTCGAGGACAGGGGAAAGGGAACACTGAAGCTTTCTTT
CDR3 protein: CASIRGQGKGNTEAFF

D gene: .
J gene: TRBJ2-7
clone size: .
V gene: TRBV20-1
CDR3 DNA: TGCAGTGCTAGAAGGGGGTACGAGCAGTACTTC
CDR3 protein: CSARRGYEQYF

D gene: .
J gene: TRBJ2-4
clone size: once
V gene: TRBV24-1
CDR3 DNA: TGTGCCACCAGTGATTTGCATCGAGCCGGTTTC
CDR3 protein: CATSDLHRAGF

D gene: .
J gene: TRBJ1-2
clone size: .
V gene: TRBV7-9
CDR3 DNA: TGTGCCAGCCGCAGGGTTGCAGACTATGGCTACACCTTC
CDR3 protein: CASRRVADYGYTF

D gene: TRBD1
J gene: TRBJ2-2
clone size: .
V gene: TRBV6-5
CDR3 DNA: TGTGCCAGCAGCCTCGGACAGGGGGTTCCCGGGGAGCTGTTTTTT
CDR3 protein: CASSLGQGVPGELFF

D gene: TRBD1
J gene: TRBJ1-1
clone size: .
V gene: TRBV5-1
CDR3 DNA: TGCGCCAGCAGAGAGACAGGGACAGGGAACACTGAAGCTTTCTTT
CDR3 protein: CASRETGTGNTEAFF

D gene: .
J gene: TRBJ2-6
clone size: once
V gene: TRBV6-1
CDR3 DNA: TGTGCCAGCAGTGACCCACACCCTGGGGCCAACGTCCTGACTTTC
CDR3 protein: CASSDPHPGANVLTF

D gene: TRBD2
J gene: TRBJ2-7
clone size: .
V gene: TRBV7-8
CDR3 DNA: TGTGCCAGCAGGGGAGGCCTAGCGGGACCTAGCTCCTACGAGCAGTACTTC
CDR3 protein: CASRGGLAGPSSYEQYF

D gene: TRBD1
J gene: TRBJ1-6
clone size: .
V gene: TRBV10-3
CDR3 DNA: TGTGCCATCAGGGACAGGGCTGCAGAATCACCCCTCCACTTT
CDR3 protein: CAIRDRAAESPLHF

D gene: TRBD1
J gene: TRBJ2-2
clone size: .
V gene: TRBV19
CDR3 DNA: TGTGCCAGTACTAAAACAGGGGGATACACCGGGGAGCTGTTTTTT
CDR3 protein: CASTKTGGYTGELFF

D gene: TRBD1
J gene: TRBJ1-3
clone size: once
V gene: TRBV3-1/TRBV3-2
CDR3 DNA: TGTGCCAGCAGCCAGGCCCCCGGGACAGGGAGTGGAAACACCATATATTTT
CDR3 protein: CASSQAPGTGSGNTIYF

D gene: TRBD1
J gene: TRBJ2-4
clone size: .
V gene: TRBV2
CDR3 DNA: TGTGCCAGCAGTGAAGGCCTGGACAGGGTTGCCATTCAGTACTTC
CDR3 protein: CASSEGLDRVAIQYF

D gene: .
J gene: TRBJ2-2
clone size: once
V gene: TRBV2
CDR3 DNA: TGTGCCAGCATCCTGCTAGAAGTCGGGGAGCTGTTTTTT
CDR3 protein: CASILLEVGELFF

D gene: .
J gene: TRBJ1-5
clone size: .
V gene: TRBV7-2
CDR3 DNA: TGTGCCAGCAACGCCGGGTCGCATAGCAATCAGCCCCAGCATTTT
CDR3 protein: CASNAGSHSNQPQHF

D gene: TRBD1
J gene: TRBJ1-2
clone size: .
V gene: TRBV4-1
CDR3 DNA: TGCGCCAGCAGCCCAGGACAGGGTGTTAACTATGGCTACACCTTC
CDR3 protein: CASSPGQGVNYGYTF

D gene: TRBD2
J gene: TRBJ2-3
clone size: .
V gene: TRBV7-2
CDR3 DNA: TGTGCCAGCAGCTTATCCACTAGCGGGGGGTCCAGGGGCACGCAGTATTTT
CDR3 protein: CASSLSTSGGSRGTQYF

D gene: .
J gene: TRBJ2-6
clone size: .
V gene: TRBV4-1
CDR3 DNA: TGCGCCAGCAGCCAAGAAGTCTCGGCAGGGATCATCGCTGGGGCCAACGTCCTGACTTTC
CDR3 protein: CASSQEVSAGIIAGANVLTF

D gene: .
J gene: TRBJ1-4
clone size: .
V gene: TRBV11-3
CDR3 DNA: TGTGCCAGCAGCCAGGGACAACGGAGTGAAAAACTGTTTTTT
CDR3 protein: CASSQGQRSEKLFF

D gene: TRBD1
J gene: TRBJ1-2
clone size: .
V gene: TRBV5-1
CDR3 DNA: TGCGCCAGCAGCCCAGGGGACAGGGTTATAGGCTATGGCTACACCTTC
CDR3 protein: CASSPGDRVIGYGYTF

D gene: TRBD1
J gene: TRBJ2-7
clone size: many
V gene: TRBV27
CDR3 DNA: TGTGCCAGCAGTTCCCGCGGGCCCGGGGACAGGGGTTCCGAGCAGTACTTC
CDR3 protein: CASSSRGPGDRGSEQYF

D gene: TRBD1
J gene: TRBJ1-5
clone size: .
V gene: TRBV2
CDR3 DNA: TGTGCCAGCAGTGTCACCTTGGTTACAGGGGGCCATCAGCCCCAGCATTTT
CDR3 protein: CASSVTLVTGGHQPQHF

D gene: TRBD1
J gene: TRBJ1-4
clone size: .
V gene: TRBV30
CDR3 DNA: TGTGCCTGGAGTTTGGGACAGCTCCGGAATGAAAAACTGTTTTTT
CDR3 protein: CAWSLGQLRNEKLFF

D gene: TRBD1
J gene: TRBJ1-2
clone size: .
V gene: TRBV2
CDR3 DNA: TGTGCCAGCAGTGTCGGGGACAGGGGTGGCTACACCTTC
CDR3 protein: CASSVGDRGGYTF

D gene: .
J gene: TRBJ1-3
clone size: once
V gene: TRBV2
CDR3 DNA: TGTGCCAGCAGTGAACATTTGACAGTAGGAAACACCATATATTTT
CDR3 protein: CASSEHLTVGNTIYF